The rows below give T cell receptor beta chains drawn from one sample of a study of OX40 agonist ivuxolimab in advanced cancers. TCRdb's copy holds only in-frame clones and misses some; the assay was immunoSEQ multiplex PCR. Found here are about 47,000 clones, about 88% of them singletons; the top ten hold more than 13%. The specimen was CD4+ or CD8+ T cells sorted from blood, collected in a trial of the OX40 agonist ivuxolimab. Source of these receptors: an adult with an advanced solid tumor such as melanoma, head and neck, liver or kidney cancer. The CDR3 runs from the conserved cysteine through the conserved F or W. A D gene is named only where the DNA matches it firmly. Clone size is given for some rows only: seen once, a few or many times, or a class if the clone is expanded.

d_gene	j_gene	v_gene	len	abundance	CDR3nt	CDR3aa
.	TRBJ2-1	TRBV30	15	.	TGTGCCTGCGTCCTAGGGGGGGGCAACTACAATGAGCAGTTCTTC	CACVLGGGNYNEQFF
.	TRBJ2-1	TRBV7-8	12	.	TGTGCCAGCAGGCCGGACTACAATGAGCAGTTCTTC	CASRPDYNEQFF
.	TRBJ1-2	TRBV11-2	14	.	TGTGCCAGCAGCTTAGATCAAGAGCAACCTGGCTACACCTTC	CASSLDQEQPGYTF
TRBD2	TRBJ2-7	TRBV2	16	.	TGTGCCAGCAGGGATCTAGCGGGGGCCTATACCTACGAGCAGTACTTC	CASRDLAGAYTYEQYF
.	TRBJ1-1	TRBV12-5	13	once	TGTGCTAGTGGTTTGGTAAACGGCGCGGAAGCTTTCTTT	CASGLVNGAEAFF
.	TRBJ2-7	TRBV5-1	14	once	TGCGCCAGCAGCAAGGGCCAGGGCTCAGACGAGCAGTACTTC	CASSKGQGSDEQYF
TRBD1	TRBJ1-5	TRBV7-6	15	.	TGTGCCAGCAGTGAAACAGGGGGATGGCATCAGCCCCAGCATTTT	CASSETGGWHQPQHF
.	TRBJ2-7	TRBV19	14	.	TGTGCCAGTAGTCCACCGGGGGGCAATTACGAGCAGTACTTC	CASSPPGGNYEQYF
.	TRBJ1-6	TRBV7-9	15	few	TGTGCCAGCAGTAAAACTTGGCAGGGGAATTCACCCCTCCACTTT	CASSKTWQGNSPLHF
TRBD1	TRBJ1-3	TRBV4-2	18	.	TGTGCCAGCAGCCAAGATGGGGCCCAGGGGGCCTTTGGAAACACCATATATTTT	CASSQDGAQGAFGNTIYF
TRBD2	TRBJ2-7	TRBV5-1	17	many	TGCGCCAGCAGCTTGGATCTTCGAACTAGCGGGGCTTACGAGCAGTACTTC	CASSLDLRTSGAYEQYF
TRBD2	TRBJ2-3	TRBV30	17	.	TGTGCCTGGAGTGTACATACTAGCGGGCTATTCACAGATACGCAGTATTTT	CAWSVHTSGLFTDTQYF
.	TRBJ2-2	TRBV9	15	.	TGTGCCAGCAGCGAGGGGACATCGAACACCGGGGAGCTGTTTTTT	CASSEGTSNTGELFF
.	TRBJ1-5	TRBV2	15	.	TGTGCCAGCGCCCTGGGGGGGGCTAACAATCAGCCCCAGCATTTT	CASALGGANNQPQHF
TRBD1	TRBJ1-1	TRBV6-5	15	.	TGTGCCAGCAGTCCCGGACAGGGGGCAGGAACTGAAGCTTTCTTT	CASSPGQGAGTEAFF
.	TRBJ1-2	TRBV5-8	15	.	TGTGCCAGCAGCTTGGTATGGGTAGAAGACTATGGCTACACCTTC	CASSLVWVEDYGYTF
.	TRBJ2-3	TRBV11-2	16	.	TGTGCCAGCAGCGCCCTACAGGGCCCCGGCACAGATACGCAGTATTTT	CASSALQGPGTDTQYF
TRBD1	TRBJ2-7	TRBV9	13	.	TGTGCCAGCAGCGTAGAAGGGGGCCTTGAGCAGTACTTC	CASSVEGGLEQYF
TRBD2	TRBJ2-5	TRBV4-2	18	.	TGTGCCAGCAGCCTCTTTTCCGGGCTAGCGGGGAGCCAAGAGACCCAGTACTTC	CASSLFSGLAGSQETQYF
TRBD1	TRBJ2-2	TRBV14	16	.	TGTGCCAGCAGCCAATTGGACAGGGAGGTCGGCGGGGAGCTGTTTTTT	CASSQLDREVGGELFF
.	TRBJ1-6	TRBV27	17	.	TGTGCCAGCAGTTCGCAAACAGTTCCCCCCTATAATTCACCCCTCCACTTT	CASSSQTVPPYNSPLHF
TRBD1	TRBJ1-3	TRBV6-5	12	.	TGTGCCAGCAGTTCCCCGACAGGGGGCATATATTTT	CASSSPTGGIYF
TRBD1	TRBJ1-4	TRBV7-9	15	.	TGTGCCAGCAGCAAAATTGACGGACAGGAGGAAAAACTGTTTTTT	CASSKIDGQEEKLFF
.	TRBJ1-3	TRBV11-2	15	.	TGTGCCAGCAGCTTAGATTTCACCTCTGGAAACACCATATATTTT	CASSLDFTSGNTIYF
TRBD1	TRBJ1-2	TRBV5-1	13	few	TGCGCCAGCAGCTTGGGGACAGGGGATGGCTACACCTTC	CASSLGTGDGYTF
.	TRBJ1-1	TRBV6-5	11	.	TGTGCCAGCAGTTACGGGATTGAAGCTTTCTTT	CASSYGIEAFF
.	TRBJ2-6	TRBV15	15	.	TGTGCCACCAGCAGAGAGGGGGCTGGGGCCAACGTCCTGACTTTC	CATSREGAGANVLTF
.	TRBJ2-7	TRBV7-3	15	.	TGTGCCAGCAGCTTTGGTGGCGGGGAGACCTACGAGCAGTACTTC	CASSFGGGETYEQYF
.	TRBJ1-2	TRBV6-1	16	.	TGTGCCAGCAGTGAAGCGCTTTCTTATTCTAACTATGGCTACACCTTC	CASSEALSYSNYGYTF
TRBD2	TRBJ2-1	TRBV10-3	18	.	TGTGCCATCATGGGACTAGCGGGGTCCGGGAGCTCCTACAATGAGCAGTTCTTC	CAIMGLAGSGSSYNEQFF
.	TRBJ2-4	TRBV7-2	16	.	TGTGCCAGCAGCTTCCCCAGGGGCTCGGCCAAAAACATTCAGTACTTC	CASSFPRGSAKNIQYF
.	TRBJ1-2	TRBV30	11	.	TGTGCCTGGAGTGCCGAATATGGCTACACCTTC	CAWSAEYGYTF
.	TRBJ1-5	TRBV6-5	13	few	TGTGCCAGCAGAAGCGGACGGTCCCTACCCCAGCATTTT	CASRSGRSLPQHF
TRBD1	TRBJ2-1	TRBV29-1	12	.	TGCAGCGCTGGGACAGGGAGCAATGAGCAGTTCTTC	CSAGTGSNEQFF
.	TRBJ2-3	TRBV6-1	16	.	TGTGCCAGCAGTGAATGGGGCACCTATGGCACAGATACGCAGTATTTT	CASSEWGTYGTDTQYF
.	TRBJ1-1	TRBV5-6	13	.	TGTGCCAGCAGCTCGTACTACAAGGCTGAAGCTTTCTTT	CASSSYYKAEAFF
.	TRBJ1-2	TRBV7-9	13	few	TGTGCCAGCAGCTTGGATGGGACACCGAGTACGGCCTTC	CASSLDGTPSTAF
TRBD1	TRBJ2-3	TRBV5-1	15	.	TGCGCCAGCAGCTCAATAACAGGGGACACAGATACGCAGTATTTT	CASSSITGDTDTQYF